This T cell receptor (beta chain) came from a study of cytomegalovirus exposure and HLA in healthy donors (dated by TCRdb to 2016 to 2017). As for the study more broadly: An earlier analysis of about 530 of the donors reported 276 Gb of sequence data and some 110 million unique TCR beta sequences obtained from 180 million or so T cells. HLA typing covered class I and class II loci at four-digit resolution. The study aimed to test whether signatures of past pathogen exposure could be identified by cataloging public T cell receptors. Besides the first cohort of roughly 700 subjects, a separate validation cohort made up of roughly 120 different subjects was used. An early release that covered around 590 HLA-typed donors contained approximately 300 gigabases of sequencing data and tens of millions of unique TCR sequences. Across approximately 420 genotyped donors of the cohort, an average of approximately 200,000 unique TCR beta nucleotide sequences per donor were sequenced, and 15% to 20% of those sequences were non-productive. The genetic ancestry cluster associated with self-reported Caucasian donors included 81% of the roughly 380 genotyped donors. A later genetic analysis took genome-wide SNP genotypes for 398 of the 666 donors and used that subset as a discovery cohort. Typing coverage differed by locus: A, B, C, DRB1 and DQB1 were typed in about 629-640 donors, DQA1 in approximately 520, DPA1 in 606, and DPB1 in just under 490. Every discovery cohort repertoire had been produced on one sequencing platform. The study combined high-throughput TCR immunosequencing, statistical association of individual TCRs with disease status, and machine learning to predict cytomegalovirus infection status. An earlier analysis of about 620 of the donors applied high-throughput TCR beta sequencing to assess whether each TCR beta V gene segment acted as functional or pseudogenic. In the later analysis, no new phenotypic data were used to find candidate immune exposures; instead, reliance was placed on TCR beta sequences and their occurrence across donors. Using immunosequencing, the study profiled T cell repertoires from about 620 subjects and related those repertoires to cytomegalovirus serostatus. Donor age, sex, ethnicity and CMV serostatus were compiled alongside the repertoire data. Four or five DR-DQ haplotypes were handled as single units for association and clustering, since linkage in the cohort was strong. To study patterns of TCR occurrence, a later analysis re-analyzed previously published TCR beta repertoires from around 700 donors and added high-resolution HLA genotyping.

Library method: the immunoSEQ multiplex PCR assay. For the multiplex PCR, a mixture combining 60 forward primers for TCR Vbeta segments and 13 reverse primers for TCR Jbeta segments was used. Amplification of the CDR3 region of rearranged TCR beta genes was performed with a multiplex PCR assay on genomic DNA. The amplified TCR beta libraries were sequenced on the Illumina HiSeq System as 87-base-pair reads. For the original study's pipeline: Across the 670 or so repertoires, a later analysis counted roughly 84 million unique TCR beta chains, around 10 million of which were shared by at least two donors. Raw reads were error-corrected and collapsed into unique sequences by a nearest-neighbor algorithm in which closely related sequences were merged to remove PCR and sequencing errors. V, D and J gene segments were assigned by aligning CDR3 sequences to IMGT reference sequences. Each retained sequence needed at least a six-nucleotide match to both a V gene segment and a J gene segment. Rearrangements were classified as productive when the CDR3 lacked stop codons and remained in frame with V and J, and all other rearrangements were classified as non-productive. Following IMGT convention, CDR3 was defined as the stretch from the second conserved V-encoded cysteine up to the conserved J-encoded phenylalanine. Sequences without an unambiguous match to a single V gene segment were excluded from the earlier analysis of over 500 of the donors. In an earlier analysis of about 590 of the donors, a V segment was called functional when productive rearrangements were above 56.7%, and segregating when the standard deviation between donors exceeded 5%. A statistical classification framework was developed to diagnose cytomegalovirus status using the catalog of TCR beta chain sequences. A later analysis assigned V and J genes by comparing TCR nucleotide sequences with IMGT/GENE-DB human TR gene sequences. A later analysis assigned CDR3 sequences and most-parsimonious VDJ recombination scenarios with the TCRdist pipeline. In a later analysis, every TCR beta chain was defined by the combination of its CDR3 amino acid sequence and its V-gene family, and reads without a unique V-gene family were dropped. In a later analysis, a few hundred highly shared, low-generation-probability nucleotide sequences were removed to address suspected cross-contamination and a sequencing artifact. In a later analysis, a clonal expansion index was calculated for each public chain from normalized within-repertoire ranks of inferred template counts. Generation probabilities in a later analysis came from a VDJ recombination model fitted to out-of-frame rearrangements, and those results were checked against IGoR. A later analysis scored TCR-TCR, TCR-HLA and TCR-CMV co-occurrence with hypergeometric tests, applying a repertoire-size bias correction to TCR pairs. To estimate false discovery rates, a later analysis permuted the HLA or CMV assignments 20 times. In a later analysis, co-occurring TCRs were grouped using DBSCAN, and TCRdist sequence similarity was added for clustering within HLA-allele-positive subsets. For co-occurrence clustering, repertoires with fewer than 30,000 or more than 120,000 public chains were excluded, along with roughly 5 repertoires with anomalous nucleotide sharing. The source is immuneACCESS, and TCRdb retained only in-frame sequences with V and J called. Part of the clones is not carried over; for the studies checked, unresolved V genes explain less than half of this, and the remainder is unexplained. D and trimming come from the DNA, and the V and J calls and clone size come from that table. The sample table shows around 120,000 clones, and 75% to 85% are seen once. Together, the top ten hold around 1.2% of the sample.

Relative to germline, V is missing 4 bases and J is missing 3 bases, with 6 bases of the junction outside any gene match. The CDR3 spans 15 residues, from the cysteine through the phenylalanine. The read is trimmed to its CDR3 DNA, 45 bases read in frame from base 1. The CDR1 and CDR2 encoded by the germline V gene (reference sequence) are SGHNT and YYREEE. Results the study describes overall, beyond this receptor: Broadly in line with IMGT annotations, most TCR beta V segments showed up in productive rearrangements about 90% or about 30% of the time in an earlier analysis of some 590 of the donors. In a later analysis, HLA-associated TCR beta chains were found to be more clonally expanded and to have lower generation probabilities than equally common non-associated chains. Correlated functional status among segregating V segments might reflect linkage disequilibrium, but an unknown experimental factor could not be ruled out. Assigning TCR associations to individual alleles was difficult when HLA alleles, especially DR and DQ, strongly co-occurred. According to the authors, the approach could potentially be generalized to other disease states and immunological phenotypes. The study gave a list of under 200 TCR beta chains associated with cytomegalovirus. Compared with the 666-donor mean, donors in an Asian-associated ancestry cluster had fewer N-insertions in productive TCRs, according to a later genetic analysis. The classifier was reported to diagnose cytomegalovirus status with high specificity and sensitivity in both the original cohort and the validation cohort. According to a later analysis, most CMV-associated TCR beta chains appeared to be HLA-restricted, and the HLA associations seemed to be driven largely by CMV exposure. The presence/absence analyses assumed that sequencing depth was roughly uniform across donors, and that assumption may not be true. A few of the identified cytomegalovirus-associated TCR beta chains were confirmed in vitro to be specific for cytomegalovirus antigens. According to a later analysis, TCR association rates differed among HLA loci, with DRB1 alleles showing the most associated TCRs and HLA-C alleles showing the fewest. The sequencing pipeline was judged likely to have produced a cluster of highly shared sequence variants as a technical artifact. Only TCR beta chains were sequenced in this cohort, and the absence of alpha or paired-chain data limited detectable features. Specific HLA alleles were associated with 16,951 TCR beta sequences at a false discovery rate of 0.05 in a later analysis. While some public TCRs were present in many individuals, most TCR sequences turned up only very rarely across donors. A further reported finding was that TCR beta sequences accurately predicted the HLA-A and HLA-B alleles for most subjects in the first cohort. The 87-base-pair reads could not distinguish some IMGT-functional V segments, including TRBV6-2 and TRBV6-3, so those segments were excluded. Because counts were too low, 15 or so rarely observed V segments, including chromosome 9 orphons, were excluded from the earlier analysis of fewer than 650 of the donors. Because HLA typing was missing for some donors at each locus, association tests included only the typed subset. In a later analysis, several top co-occurrence clusters were reported to appear linked to parvovirus B19, influenza, CMV and Epstein-Barr virus. V-gene and J-gene trimming of TCR beta chains was associated with a missense DCLRE1C variant in a later genetic analysis, and the association was replicated in an independent cohort. For the cohort, immune exposure information was limited to CMV serostatus.

About this clone itself: Its antigen remains undetermined. No qualities accompany the bases; no much larger clone lies one base away.

The cohort consisted of 666 healthy bone marrow donors. At the time of sampling, every cohort member was nominally healthy, though immune exposures that went unrecorded were likely present. The donor tested CMV seronegative and was one of the 352 seronegative cohort members. Each donor provided a peripheral blood sample, and peripheral blood mononuclear cells were used for TCR beta sequencing. Genomic DNA extraction from the blood cell samples was performed with the Qiagen DNeasy Blood Extraction Kit. This receptor chain uses TRBV5-4 and TRBJ2-3; 9 middle bases align to TRBD2. The TCR originated in a girl aged 2-10 years in good health and CMV-seronegative. The sample was PBMCs. At the DNA level, the sequence is TGTGCCAGCAGCCCTAGCGGGATGGAGACAGATACGCAGTATTTT. It codes for CASSPSGMETDTQYF.